This T cell receptor (beta chain) stems from a study of blood T cell repertoires in COVID-19. Study in general: The United States, Italy and Spain supplied acute and convalescent COVID-19 samples. T cells, B-cell-depleted T cells, or PBMCs provided the cDNA or gDNA that served as material.

The germline V and J ends were trimmed by 5 bases and 8 bases, with 12 bases remaining between them. The germline V gene has CDR1 SQVTM and CDR2 ANQGSEA. The CDR3 covers 11 residues. Authors' analysis steps: Reference gene primer amplification in the assay estimated nucleated cell counts. Profiling relied on immunoSEQ multiplex PCR, and the TCRdb table lists in-frame clones only, not all of them. The V and J calls and clone size were taken over from that table, and D and trimming were inferred from the DNA. This repertoire shows approximately 170,000 clones, 86% found once; its top ten account for 2.5% to 4%.

The chain combines TRBV29-1 with TRBJ1-2; TRBD1 might be the D (5 bases). The specimen was peripheral blood. The sequence was obtained from a man between 70 and 80 years old with acute or convalescent COVID-19. Here the CDR3 DNA reads TGCAGCGTTAAGTGGGGGGAGGGCTACACCTTC. It encodes CSVKWGEGYTF.